One T cell receptor (beta chain) is described in this entry. The data are from a study of shared clonotypes between healthy human individuals. J was trimmed by 1 base and V by 11 bases; bases with no gene match: 7. The germline V gene has CDR1 MNHNS and CDR2 SASEGT. CDR3 length equals 13 residues. Data came from immunoSEQ multiplex PCR; TCRdb stores just in-frame clones and leaves some out. Of approximately 500,000 clones listed, almost 80% are singletons. The clonotype originates from a woman in her thirties or forties in good health. Some clones in this sample may be carry-over from other donors' samples. The sample was PBMCs. The chain links TRBV6-1 to TRBJ2-7; 8 bases align to TRBD1. CDR3 coding DNA: TGTGCCGGTAGACAGGGGCCATCCTACGAGCAGTACTTC. Translation: CAGRQGPSYEQYF.